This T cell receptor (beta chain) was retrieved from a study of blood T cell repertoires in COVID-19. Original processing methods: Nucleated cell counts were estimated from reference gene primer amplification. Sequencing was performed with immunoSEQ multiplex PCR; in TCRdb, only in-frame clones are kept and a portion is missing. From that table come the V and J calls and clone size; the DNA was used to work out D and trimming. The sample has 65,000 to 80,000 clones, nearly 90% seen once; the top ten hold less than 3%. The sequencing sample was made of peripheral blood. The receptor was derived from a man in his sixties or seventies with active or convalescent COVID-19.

The CDR3 DNA is TGTGCCTGGAACCGACGGGAGCTCCGCAATGAGCAGTTCTTC. Protein product: CAWNRRELRNEQFF. The J gene is TRBJ2-1, the V gene TRBV30, with D perhaps TRBD2 (6 bases). CDR3 length: 14 residues. Looked up from germline, CDR1 is GTSNPN and CDR2 is SVGIG (reference sequence). V was shortened by 4 bases and J by 6 bases, with 16 bases between the two germline ends. The full variable domain, completed using reference TRBV30 and TRBJ2-1, is SQTIHQWPATLVQPVGSPLSLECTVEGTSNPNLYWYRQAAGRGLQLLFYSVGIGQISSEVPQNLSASRPQDRQFILSSKKLLLSDSGFYLCAWNRRELRNEQFFGPGTRLTVL.